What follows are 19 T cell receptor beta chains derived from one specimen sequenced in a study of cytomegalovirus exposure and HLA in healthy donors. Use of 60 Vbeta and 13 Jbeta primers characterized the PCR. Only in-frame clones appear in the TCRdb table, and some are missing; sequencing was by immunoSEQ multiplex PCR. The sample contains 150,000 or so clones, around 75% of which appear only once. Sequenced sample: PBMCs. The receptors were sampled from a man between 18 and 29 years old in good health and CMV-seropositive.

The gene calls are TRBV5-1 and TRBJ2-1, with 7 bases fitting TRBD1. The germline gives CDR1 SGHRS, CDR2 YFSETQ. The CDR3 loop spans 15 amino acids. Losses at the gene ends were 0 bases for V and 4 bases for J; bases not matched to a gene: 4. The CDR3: CASSLGQGKYNEQFF. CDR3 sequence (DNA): TGCGCCAGCAGCTTGGGACAGGGAAAATACAATGAGCAGTTCTTC.

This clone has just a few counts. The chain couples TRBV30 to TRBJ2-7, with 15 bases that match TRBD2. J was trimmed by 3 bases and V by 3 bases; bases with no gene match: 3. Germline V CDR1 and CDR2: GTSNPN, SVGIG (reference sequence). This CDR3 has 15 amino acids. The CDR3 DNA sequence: TGTGCCTGGAGGCAGGGACTAGCGGGGGGCTACGAGCAGTACTTC. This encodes CAWRQGLAGGYEQYF.

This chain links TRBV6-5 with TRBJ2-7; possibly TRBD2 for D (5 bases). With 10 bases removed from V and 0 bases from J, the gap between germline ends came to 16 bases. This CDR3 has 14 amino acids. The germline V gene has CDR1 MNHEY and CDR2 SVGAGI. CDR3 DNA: TGTGCCACCGTAGGAACGGGGAGCTCCTACGAGCAGTACTTC. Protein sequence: CATVGTGSSYEQYF.

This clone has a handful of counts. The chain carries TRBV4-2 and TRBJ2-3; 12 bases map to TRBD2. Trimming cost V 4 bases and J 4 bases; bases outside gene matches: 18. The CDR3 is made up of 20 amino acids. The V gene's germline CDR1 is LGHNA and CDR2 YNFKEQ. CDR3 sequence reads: CASSLEPGTSGSWGADTQYF. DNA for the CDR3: TGTGCCAGCAGCCTGGAACCGGGGACTAGCGGGTCCTGGGGGGCAGATACGCAGTATTTT.

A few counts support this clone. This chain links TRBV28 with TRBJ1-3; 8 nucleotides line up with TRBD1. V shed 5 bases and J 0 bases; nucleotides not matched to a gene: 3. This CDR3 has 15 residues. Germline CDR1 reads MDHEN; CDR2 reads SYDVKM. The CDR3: CASSDRGFSGNTIYF. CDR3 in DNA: TGTGCCAGCAGTGACAGGGGATTCTCTGGAAACACCATATATTTT.

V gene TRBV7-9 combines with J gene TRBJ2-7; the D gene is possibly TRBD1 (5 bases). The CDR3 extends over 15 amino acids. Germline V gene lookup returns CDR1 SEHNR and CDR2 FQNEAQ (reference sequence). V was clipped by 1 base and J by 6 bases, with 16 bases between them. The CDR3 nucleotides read TGTGCCAGCAGCTTAGAACAGGAATTAAGTCGCGAGCAGTACTTC. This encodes CASSLEQELSREQYF.

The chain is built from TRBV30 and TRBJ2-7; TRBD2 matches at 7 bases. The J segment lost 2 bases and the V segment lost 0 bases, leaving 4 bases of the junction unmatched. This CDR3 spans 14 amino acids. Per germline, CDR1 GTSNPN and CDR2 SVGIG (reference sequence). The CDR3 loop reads CAWSVPGGAYEQYF. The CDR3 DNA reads TGTGCCTGGAGTGTACCGGGAGGCGCCTACGAGCAGTACTTC.

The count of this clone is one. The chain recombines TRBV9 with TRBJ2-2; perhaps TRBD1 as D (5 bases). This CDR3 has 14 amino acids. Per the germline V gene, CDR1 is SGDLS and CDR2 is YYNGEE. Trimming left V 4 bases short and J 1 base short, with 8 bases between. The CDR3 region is CASSPRGNTGELFF. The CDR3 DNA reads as TGTGCCAGCAGCCCAAGGGGGAACACCGGGGAGCTGTTTTTT.

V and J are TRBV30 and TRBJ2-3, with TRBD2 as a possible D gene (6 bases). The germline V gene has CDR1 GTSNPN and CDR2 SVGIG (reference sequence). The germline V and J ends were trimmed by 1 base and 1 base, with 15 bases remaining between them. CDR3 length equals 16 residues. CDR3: CAWSAEGLRGTDTQYF. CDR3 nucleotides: TGTGCCTGGAGTGCTGAGGGACTCAGGGGCACAGATACGCAGTATTTT.

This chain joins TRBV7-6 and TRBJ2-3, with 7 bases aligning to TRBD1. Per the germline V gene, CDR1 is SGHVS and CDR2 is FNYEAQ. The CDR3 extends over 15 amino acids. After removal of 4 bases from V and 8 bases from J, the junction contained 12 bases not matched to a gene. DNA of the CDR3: TGTGCCAGCAGCTCCCGGGACAGCCCAATCCCTACGCAGTATTTT. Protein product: CASSSRDSPIPTQYF.

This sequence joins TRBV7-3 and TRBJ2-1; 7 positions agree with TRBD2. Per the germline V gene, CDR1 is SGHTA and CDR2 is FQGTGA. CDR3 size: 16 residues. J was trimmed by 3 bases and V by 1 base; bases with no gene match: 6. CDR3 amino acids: CASSLIWASGYNEQFF. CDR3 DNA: TGTGCCAGCAGCTTAATATGGGCTAGCGGCTACAATGAGCAGTTCTTC.

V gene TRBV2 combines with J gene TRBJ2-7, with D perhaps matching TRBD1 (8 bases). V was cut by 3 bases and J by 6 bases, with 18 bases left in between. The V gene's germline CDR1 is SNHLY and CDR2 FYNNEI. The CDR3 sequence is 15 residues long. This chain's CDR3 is CASSDPGQGGGEQYF. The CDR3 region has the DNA TGTGCCAGCAGTGACCCCGGACAGGGCGGGGGCGAGCAGTACTTC.

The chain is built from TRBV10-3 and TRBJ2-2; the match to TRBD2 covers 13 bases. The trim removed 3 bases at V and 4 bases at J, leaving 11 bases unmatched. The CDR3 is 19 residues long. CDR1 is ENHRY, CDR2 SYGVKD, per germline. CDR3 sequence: CAISEGTSGTVGSTGELFF. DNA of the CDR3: TGTGCCATCAGTGAAGGGACTAGCGGGACGGTCGGTAGCACCGGGGAGCTGTTTTTT.

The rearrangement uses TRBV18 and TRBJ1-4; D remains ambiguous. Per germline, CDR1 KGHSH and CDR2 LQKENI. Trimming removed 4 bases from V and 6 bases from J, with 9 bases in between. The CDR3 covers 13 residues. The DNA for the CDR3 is TGTGCCAGCTCACTTTACGTAGATGAAAAACTGTTTTTT. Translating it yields CASSLYVDEKLFF.

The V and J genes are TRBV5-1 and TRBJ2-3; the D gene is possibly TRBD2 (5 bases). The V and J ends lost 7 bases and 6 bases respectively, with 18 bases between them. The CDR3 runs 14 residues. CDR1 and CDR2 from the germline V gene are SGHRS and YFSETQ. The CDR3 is CASSRVGFSDTQYF. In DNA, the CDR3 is TGCGCCAGCTCGAGGGTAGGATTTTCTGATACGCAGTATTTT.

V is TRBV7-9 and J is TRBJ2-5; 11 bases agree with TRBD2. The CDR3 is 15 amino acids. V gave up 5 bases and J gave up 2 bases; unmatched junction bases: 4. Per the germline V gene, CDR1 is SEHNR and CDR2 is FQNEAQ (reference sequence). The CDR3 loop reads CASSQTSGKQETQYF. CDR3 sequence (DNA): TGTGCCAGCAGCCAGACTAGCGGGAAACAAGAGACCCAGTACTTC.

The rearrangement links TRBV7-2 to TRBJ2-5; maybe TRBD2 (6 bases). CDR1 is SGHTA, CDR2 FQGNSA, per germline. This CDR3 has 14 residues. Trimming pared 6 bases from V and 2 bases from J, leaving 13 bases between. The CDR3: CASRRDLLQETQYF. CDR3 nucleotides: TGTGCCAGCAGGCGGGACTTGTTACAAGAGACCCAGTACTTC.

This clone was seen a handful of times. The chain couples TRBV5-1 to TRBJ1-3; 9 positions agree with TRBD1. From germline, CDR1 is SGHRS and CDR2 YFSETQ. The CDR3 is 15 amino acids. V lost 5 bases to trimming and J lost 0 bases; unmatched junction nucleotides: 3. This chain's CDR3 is CASRPTGGSGNTIYF. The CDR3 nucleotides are TGCGCCAGCAGGCCGACAGGGGGCTCTGGAAACACCATATATTTT.

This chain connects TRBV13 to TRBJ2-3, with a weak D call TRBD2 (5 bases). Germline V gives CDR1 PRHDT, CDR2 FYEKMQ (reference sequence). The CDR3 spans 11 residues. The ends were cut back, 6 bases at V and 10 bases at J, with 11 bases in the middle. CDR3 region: CASRRAFAQYF. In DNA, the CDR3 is TGTGCCAGCAGGCGGGCATTTGCGCAGTATTTT.